This TCR beta chain was found in a study of beta chain features in type 1 diabetes (dated by TCRdb to between 2018 and 2020). Describing the broader study: Mean age, gender distribution, total cell number and subset yield did not differ between patients and healthy donors. Across all samples, 90 million to 130 million sorted cells were examined, and cell number per subset correlated strongly with RNA yield. The study compared the TCRB repertoires of sorted circulating CD4+ T cell subsets in recently diagnosed type 1 diabetes patients with those in matched healthy donors. Naive and central memory subsets were obtained from all 30 or so donors, but regulatory and stem cell-like memory subsets were isolated from only 8 patients and roughly eight healthy donors.

Each donor gave one peripheral blood draw, roughly 0.11 L on average, collected into heparinised tubes. Using a panel that included CD45RO, CCR7, CD25, CD127, CD95 and CD27, naive, central memory, regulatory and stem cell-like memory CD4+ T cells were sorted on a BD FACSAria II. Every sorted population had a purity above 95%. PBMCs were separated immediately by Lymphoprep density gradient centrifugation and were stained directly, without being cultured. To minimize batch effects, samples were stained and sorted in pairs, one healthy donor with one patient per experiment. Overall study results and their limits: Because cDNA was sequenced instead of genomic DNA, activated cells with high expression could be over-represented, although the groups did not differ in activation or CD3 levels. At VDJ recombination sites, type 1 diabetes patients had fewer insertions and more deleted nucleotides, which implies abnormalities in thymic rearrangement. The naive, central memory and regulatory TCRB repertoires appeared to resemble one another more closely among patients than among healthy donors. Shorter templates might be favored by PCR, yet because patient and control samples were amplified and corrected together, any such skew would affect both groups equally. A moderate but significant shortening of TCRB CDR3 length was observed in type 1 diabetes patients in all four CD4+ subsets. HLA sub-analyses involved small numbers of individuals, so any influence of HLA type on TCRB rearrangement remained unresolved.

The entire amount of isolated RNA was reverse transcribed using the High Capacity cDNA Reverse Transcription Kit, so the sequenced TCRB transcripts were expressed ones. Deep immunoSEQ sequencing was performed on naive, central memory and regulatory T cell samples, with an average of roughly 4 million total reads per sample. Sorted cells were lysed in RLT buffer and RNA was extracted with DNase-treated RNeasy Micro or Mini kits, depending on cell number. Each cell subset was processed separately to prevent cross-contamination, with patient and healthy donor samples processed together. The immunoSEQ multiplex PCR was used to amplify TCRB sequences from cDNA, yielding 87-bp fragments that span the CDR3 region. Sequencing of the amplicons was done on the Illumina HiSeq platform. Concerning the study's data processing: Synthetic template baselines were used to correct PCR bias computationally, reads within Hamming distance 2 were collapsed, and singletons that could not be merged were discarded. Reads were aligned to IMGT to assign V, D and J genes, CDR3 length, and insertions or deletions at six rearrangement sites. Within each subset, clonotype counts were normalized to sorted cell number, after which true diversity and Gini coefficients were computed with the tcR R package. Repertoire sharing was quantified using the overlap coefficient calculated on TCRB nucleotide sequences. Out-of-frame TCRB sequences from naive cells were analyzed to stand in for the pre-selection repertoire. TCRdb mirrors the immuneACCESS table, restricted to in-frame sequences. Some clones are absent from its copies; in checked studies, under half trace to an unresolved V gene, and the reason for the others is unknown. Clone size and the V and J calls come from that table; the DNA yielded D and trimming. The sample table holds more than 300,000 clones, of which 10% to 15% were seen once. The leading ten clones occupy more than 0.015% of the sample.

Of note for this clone: The antigen this receptor binds is unknown. There are no base qualities to consult, and no much larger clone falls within one base.

CDR1 SNHLY and CDR2 FYNNEI were looked up in the germline V gene. For this chain, trimming is 8 bases at the V end and 4 bases at the J end, and the number of junction bases without a gene match is 0. There are 11 amino acids in the CDR3, from cysteine to phenylalanine inclusive. Only the CDR3 region is kept as DNA, spanning 33 bases read in frame from base 1. Sequencing used naive CD4+ T cells from blood. In the paper's terms, the cell subset or site label means: true naive CD4+ T cells. The chain was built from TRBV2 and TRBJ2-7; TRBD1 fits 9 bases in the junction. This clonotype originated in a man aged 18 to 29 in good health. The DNA sequence follows: TGTGCCAGCGACAGGGGGTACGAGCAGTACTTC. Its translation reads: CASDRGYEQYF.